Presented here are 14 T cell receptor beta chains from one specimen sequenced in a study of blood T cell repertoires in COVID-19. The method was immunoSEQ multiplex PCR; TCRdb's version includes in-frame clones alone and lacks a portion of them. The sample lists some 42,000 clones; 75% to 80% were seen once. Sequenced input: peripheral blood. Receptor source: a woman in her seventies with acute or convalescent COVID-19.

The rearrangement joins TRBV10-3 to TRBJ2-7, with 7 positions matching TRBD1. Germline V gene sequence: CDR1 ENHRY, CDR2 SYGVKD. The CDR3 length is 15 residues. V was clipped by 5 bases and J by 7 bases; unmatched bases: 14. CDR3 residues: CAISTSQGETSEQYF. The CDR3 DNA follows: TGTGCCATCAGTACCTCCCAGGGGGAGACGAGTGAGCAGTACTTC.

The genes are TRBV19 and TRBJ2-2; the match to TRBD1 covers 8 bases. Germline values: CDR1 LNHDA, CDR2 SQIVND (reference sequence). The CDR3 length is 16 residues. The V segment lost 3 bases and the J segment 4 bases; nucleotides outside the gene matches: 7. The CDR3 bases are TGTGCCAGTAGTATGTGGCAGGGGGCCGGCACCGGGGAGCTGTTTTTT. This codes for CASSMWQGAGTGELFF.

V and J are TRBV6-5 and TRBJ1-1; D may be TRBD1 (6 bases). Trimming shortened V by 0 bases and J by 4 bases, and 12 bases separated the two germline ends. The length of the CDR3 is 15 residues. The germline V gene encodes CDR1 MNHEY and CDR2 SVGAGI. DNA of the CDR3: TGTGCCAGCAGTTACTCGACACAGGGCCTCACTGAAGCTTTCTTT. Its translation: CASSYSTQGLTEAFF.

The chain carries TRBV5-5 and TRBJ1-1, with 7 bases that match TRBD1. CDR3 size: 16 residues. J was trimmed by 6 bases and V by 2 bases; bases with no gene match: 13. Germline CDR1 reads SGHKS; CDR2 reads YYEKEE (reference sequence). The CDR3 DNA reads TGTGCCAGCAGCTTAAGGACAGGACAAACCGGGGCTGAAGCTTTCTTT. Protein sequence: CASSLRTGQTGAEAFF.

The chain combines TRBV11-2 with TRBJ2-1, with 10 bases lining up with TRBD1. J lost 8 bases, V lost 5 bases, and 6 bases had no gene match. This CDR3 is built from 14 residues. Germline V gene lookup returns CDR1 SGHAT and CDR2 FQNNGV. The CDR3 sequence is CASSPGQGDYEQFF. CDR3 bases: TGTGCCAGCAGCCCAGGACAGGGGGATTATGAGCAGTTCTTC.

This chain links TRBV12-3 or TRBV12-4 with TRBJ1-2; D gene ambiguous. V gave up 7 bases and J gave up 2 bases, with 11 bases separating them. This CDR3 contains 13 residues. The CDR3 here is CASKPRANYGYTF. For the CDR3, the DNA is TGTGCCAGCAAGCCTCGAGCAAACTATGGCTACACCTTC.

This sequence joins TRBV7-6 and TRBJ2-2; 7 positions match TRBD1. Germline CDR1 SGHVS, CDR2 FNYEAQ. CDR3 size: 16 residues. V shed 7 bases and J 1 base; nucleotides not matched to a gene: 9. CDR3 in DNA: TGTGCCAGCACCACAAACCGACAGGGGAACACCGGGGAGCTGTTTTTT. Its protein product is CASTTNRQGNTGELFF.

The chain recombines TRBV27 with TRBJ1-1; D remains unclear. CDR3 length: 13 residues. Trimming took 0 bases from V and 2 from J, leaving 4 bases between them. The V gene's germline CDR1 is MNHEY and CDR2 SMNVEV (reference sequence). This chain's CDR3 is CASSLSRNTEAFF. The CDR3 DNA follows: TGTGCCAGCAGTTTATCGCGAAACACTGAAGCTTTCTTT.

The chain carries TRBV5-3 and TRBJ1-5; 8 bases align to TRBD1. TRBV5-3 is treated as an ORF (open reading frame) with a function not yet certain. With V trimmed by 4 bases and J by 7 bases, 7 bases remained unmatched. The CDR3 is 14 amino acids. In DNA form, the CDR3 reads TGTGCCAGAAGCCGCAACAGGGACAGGCAGCCCCAGCATTTT. Amino acids: CARSRNRDRQPQHF.

The rearrangement links TRBV28 to TRBJ1-3, with D possibly matching TRBD1 (5 bases). This CDR3 spans 13 amino acids. V was shortened by 6 bases and J by 0 bases, with 6 bases between the two germline ends. From germline, CDR1 is MDHEN and CDR2 SYDVKM. The CDR3 loop is CASSDSSGNTIYF. In DNA form, the CDR3 reads TGTGCCAGCAGCGACAGCTCTGGAAACACCATATATTTT.

The chain combines TRBV27 with TRBJ2-1; D is unresolved. Germline lookup yields CDR1 MNHEY and CDR2 SMNVEV (reference sequence). Trimming cost V 11 bases and J 3 bases, with 17 bases left between them. CDR3 length: 14 amino acids. CDR3 DNA: TGTGCCGGCTCATTCGCGGCTGACTACAATGAGCAGTTCTTC. Translated: CAGSFAADYNEQFF.

The V gene is TRBV7-2, the J gene TRBJ2-2; 8 bases are a match to TRBD1. The CDR3 is 15 amino acids. The germline CDR1 and CDR2 sequences are SGHTA and FQGNSA. V was pared by 6 bases and J by 1 base, with 4 bases of the junction left unmatched. CDR3 in amino acids: CASRPTGVNTGELFF. The CDR3 DNA sequence: TGTGCCAGCAGACCGACAGGGGTGAACACCGGGGAGCTGTTTTTT.

The V gene is TRBV7-9, the J gene TRBJ2-5, with 7 bases identical to TRBD2. CDR3 length: 14 residues. V shed 3 bases and J 5 bases; nucleotides not matched to a gene: 6. CDR1 is SEHNR and CDR2 is FQNEAQ in the germline V gene (reference sequence). The CDR3 nucleotides read TGTGCCAGCAGCTTCGGCGGGAGCAGGGAGACCCAGTACTTC. The encoded protein is CASSFGGSRETQYF.

This clone was observed a handful of times. The rearrangement links TRBV5-6 to TRBJ1-6; 10 bases are a match to TRBD1. Per germline, CDR1 SGHDT and CDR2 YYEEEE. V lost 3 bases and J lost 9; bases outside the gene matches: 6. The CDR3 extends over 15 amino acids. CDR3 DNA sequence: TGTGCCAGCAGCTACACCGGGACAGGGGTTTCACCCCTCCACTTT. Translating gives CASSYTGTGVSPLHF.